Reported below is one T cell receptor (beta chain). It has no known antigen specificity. Per-base quality was not reported, and no clone a single base away is much larger than it. These data are taken from a study of T cell changes during pregnancy in multiple sclerosis (dated by TCRdb to about 2019). Background for the entire study: The study looked at changes in the T cell repertoire across pregnancy in women with multiple sclerosis.

Via the germline V gene, CDR1 is MNHNS and CDR2 SASEGT. V loses 6 bases of germline sequence and J loses 0 bases, and the interval between the two ends is 9 bases. The cysteine opens and the phenylalanine closes a CDR3 of 14 amino acids. Solely the CDR3 DNA is kept, with 42 bases framed from the first base. Library generation was performed with the immunoSEQ multiplex PCR assay. TCRdb's version of the immuneACCESS table is confined to in-frame rearrangements and falls short of the full clone set. An unresolved V gene accounts for under half of the shortfall where checked; the remainder is of unknown origin. The sample table records roughly 70,000 clones; around 92% of these occur just once. The top ten clonotypes cover less than 2.5% of the sample.

The TCR sequence derives from a female donor with multiple sclerosis, enrolled in a pregnancy study. The starting material was peripheral blood, obtained before pregnancy. This chain joins TRBV6-1 to TRBJ1-5, and perhaps TRBD1 as D gene, on 5 matching bases. The CDR3 protein: CASRTVSSNQPQHF. The DNA is as follows: TGTGCCAGCAGGACAGTCTCTAGCAATCAGCCCCAGCATTTT.